The present entry profiles one T cell receptor beta chain with its context. The target antigen is unknown. A much larger clone differs by one base, so this may be a read error. Per the germline V gene, CDR1 is MGHRA and CDR2 is YSYEKL. The CDR3 is 14 residues long. The data belong to a study of glioma-infiltrating T cells. Study findings and constraints: Very few CDR3 sequences were shared between tissue and blood. Tissue-blood divergence was below expectation in non-neoplastic patients, above in gliomas.

Using RNA template, CDR3s of TCR alpha and beta were amplified with iRepertoire arm-PCR. Input was roughly 100-450 ng of tissue mRNA or PBMC total RNA. TCRdb re-derived calls from the multiplex PCR reads in MiXCR, one entry per CDR3 protein. The sample consists of about 200,000 distinct CDR3 sequences, over 25% of them appearing once. V usage is TRBV4-1 and J usage is TRBJ2-4; a possible D gene is TRBD2 (6 bases). The receptor was derived from a human donor with low-grade glioma or glioblastoma, undergoing nonglioma brain surgery, or in good health (not recorded which). The sequenced sample consisted of glioma tissue, nonneoplastic brain tissue, or PBMCs (not recorded which). CDR3 in amino acids: CASSQVTGENFQYF. CDR3 coding DNA: TGCGCCAGCAGCCAAGTTACGGGGGAAAACTTTCAGTACTTC.